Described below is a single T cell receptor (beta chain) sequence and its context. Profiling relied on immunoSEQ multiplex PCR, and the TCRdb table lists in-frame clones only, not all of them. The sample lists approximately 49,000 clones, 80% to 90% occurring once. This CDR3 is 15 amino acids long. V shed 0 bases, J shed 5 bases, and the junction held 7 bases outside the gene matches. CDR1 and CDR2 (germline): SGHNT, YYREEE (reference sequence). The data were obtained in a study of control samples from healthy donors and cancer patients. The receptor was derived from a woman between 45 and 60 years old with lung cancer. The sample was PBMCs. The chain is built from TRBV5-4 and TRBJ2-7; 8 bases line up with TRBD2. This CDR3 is CASSLAERGNNEQYF. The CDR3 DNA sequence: TGTGCCAGCAGCTTGGCGGAGCGGGGGAACAACGAGCAGTACTTC.